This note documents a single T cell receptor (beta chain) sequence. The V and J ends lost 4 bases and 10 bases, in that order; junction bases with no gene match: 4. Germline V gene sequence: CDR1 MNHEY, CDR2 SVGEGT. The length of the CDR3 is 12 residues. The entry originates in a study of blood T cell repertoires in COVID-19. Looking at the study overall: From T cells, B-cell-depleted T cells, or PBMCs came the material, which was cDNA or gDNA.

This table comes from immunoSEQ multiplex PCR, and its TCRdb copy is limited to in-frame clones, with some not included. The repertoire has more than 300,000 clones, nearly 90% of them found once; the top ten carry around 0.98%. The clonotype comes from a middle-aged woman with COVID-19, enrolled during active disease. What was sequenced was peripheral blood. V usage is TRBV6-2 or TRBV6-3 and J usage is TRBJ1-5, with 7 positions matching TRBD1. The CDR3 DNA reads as TGTGCCAGCAGTTCCAGGACAGGCCCCCAGCATTTT. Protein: CASSSRTGPQHF.